This T cell receptor (beta chain) appears in the sequencing data of a study of T-cell memory formation after mild COVID-19. Background on the study: In these data, TCR clusters were largely donor specific.

A remark on this clonotype: Its matching antigen is unknown.

The CDR3 covers 18 residues. The V gene end was trimmed by 5 bases and the J gene end by 0 bases; junction bases not matched to a gene: 9. CDR1 and CDR2 (germline): SGHTA, FQGNSA. Broader study findings: Among clones peaking at day 37 in the second wave, SARS-CoV-2 specificity remained unconfirmed.

Libraries for TCRalpha and TCRbeta carried sample barcodes and unique molecular identifiers via 5'RACE. TCRdb called the 5' RACE reads again in MiXCR, with one record for every CDR3 protein. The table records approximately 100,000 distinct CDR3 sequences, over 8.5% of them present only once. Sequenced sample: PBMCs or a T cell subset sorted from them (not recorded which). The chain carries TRBV7-2 and TRBJ2-3; 12 bases agree with TRBD2. This clonotype was sampled from a man between 18 and 35 years old who had mild COVID-19 (a few samples of this study predate the infection). Cell type and time point are not known. CDR3 DNA sequence: TGTGCCAGCAGCCAACTAGCGGGGGGCCCGACTAGCACAGATACGCAGTATTTT. Translation gives CASSQLAGGPTSTDTQYF.